Sequencing of this TCR beta chain was carried out in a study of shared clonotypes between healthy human individuals. Study information: Each donor's CD4 naive and CD4 memory cells filled three plates apiece, CD8 naive two, and CD8 memory one.

The repertoire was sequenced with immunoSEQ multiplex PCR; TCRdb's copy has only in-frame clones and lacks some. This repertoire shows 950,000 to 1,100,000 clones, 65% to 80% found once; its top ten account for approximately 1.5%. Germline lookup yields CDR1 MNHEY and CDR2 SVGAGI. The CDR3 runs 14 residues. V shed 4 bases, J shed 11 bases, and the junction held 12 bases outside the gene matches. The sequenced material came from memory CD4+ T cells sorted from blood. Subset of the sample: CD45RA-negative fraction. This receptor was obtained from a man between 18 and 29 years old in good health. The chain carries TRBV6-5 and TRBJ2-3; 7 bases map to TRBD1. The CDR3 DNA is TGTGCCAGCAGTTCTGCTATTGACAGGGTCCGGCAGTATTTT. Translated, it gives CASSSAIDRVRQYF.